The clone carrying this TCR beta chain was observed a handful of times. From RNA, the CDR3 regions of TCR beta chains were amplified and sequenced. RT-PCR with HTBI primers came first, then second-round multiplex PCR. Each CDR3 protein gets one entry after TCRdb re-called the multiplex PCR reads with MiXCR. The sample has about 740,000 distinct CDR3 sequences; 35% to 50% are singletons. Trimming took 6 bases from V and 2 from J, leaving 13 bases between them. The CDR3 totals 14 residues. The germline gives CDR1 SGDLS, CDR2 YYNGEE. The sample comes from a study of Graves' ophthalmopathy and Graves' hyperthyroidism.

The chain uses TRBV9 and TRBJ2-3; D possibly corresponds to TRBD2 (7 bases). The clonotype originates from an adult man with Graves' ophthalmopathy. Sequencing used peripheral blood. CDR3 amino acids: CASNRGAYTDTQYF. CDR3 sequence (DNA): TGTGCCAGCAATCGGGGGGCTTACACAGATACGCAGTATTTT.